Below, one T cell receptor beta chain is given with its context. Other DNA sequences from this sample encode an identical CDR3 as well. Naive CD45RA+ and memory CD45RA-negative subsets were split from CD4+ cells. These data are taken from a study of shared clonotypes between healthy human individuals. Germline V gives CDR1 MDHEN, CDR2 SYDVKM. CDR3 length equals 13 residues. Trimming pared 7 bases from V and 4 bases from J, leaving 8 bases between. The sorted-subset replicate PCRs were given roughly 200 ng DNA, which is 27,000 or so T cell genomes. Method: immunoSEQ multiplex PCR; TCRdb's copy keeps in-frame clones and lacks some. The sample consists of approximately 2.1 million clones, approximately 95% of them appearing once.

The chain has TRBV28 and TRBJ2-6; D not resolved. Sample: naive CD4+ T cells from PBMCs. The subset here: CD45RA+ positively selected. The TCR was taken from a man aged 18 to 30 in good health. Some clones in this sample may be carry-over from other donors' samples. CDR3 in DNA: TGTGCCAGCACCCCCCCCGGGGCCAACGTCCTGACTTTC. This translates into CASTPPGANVLTF. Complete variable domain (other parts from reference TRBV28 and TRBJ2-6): DVKVTQSSRYLVKRTGEKVFLECVQDMDHENMFWYRQDPGLGLRLIYFSYDVKMKEKGDIPEGYSVSREKKERFSLILESASTNQTSMYLCASTPPGANVLTFGAGSRLTVL.